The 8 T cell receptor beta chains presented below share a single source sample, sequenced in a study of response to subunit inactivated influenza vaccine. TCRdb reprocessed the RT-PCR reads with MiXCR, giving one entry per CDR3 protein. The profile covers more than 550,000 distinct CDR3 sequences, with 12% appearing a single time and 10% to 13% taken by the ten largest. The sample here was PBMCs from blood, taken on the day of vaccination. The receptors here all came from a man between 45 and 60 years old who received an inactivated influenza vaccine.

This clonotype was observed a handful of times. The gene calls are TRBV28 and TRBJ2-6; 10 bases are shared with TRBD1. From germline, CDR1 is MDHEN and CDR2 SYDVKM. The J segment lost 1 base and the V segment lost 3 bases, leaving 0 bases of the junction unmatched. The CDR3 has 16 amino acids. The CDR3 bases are TGTGCCAGCAGTTTGGACAGGGGGTCTGGGGCCAACGTCCTGACTTTC. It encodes CASSLDRGSGANVLTF. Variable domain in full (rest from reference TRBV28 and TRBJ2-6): DVKVTQSSRYLVKRTGEKVFLECVQDMDHENMFWYRQDPGLGLRLIYFSYDVKMKEKGDIPEGYSVSREKKERFSLILESASTNQTSMYLCASSLDRGSGANVLTFGAGSRLTVL.

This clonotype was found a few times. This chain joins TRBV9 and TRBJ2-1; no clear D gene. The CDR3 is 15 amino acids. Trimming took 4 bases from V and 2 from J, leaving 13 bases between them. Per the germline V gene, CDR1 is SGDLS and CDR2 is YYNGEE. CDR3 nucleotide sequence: TGTGCCAGCAGCCGAAAACAGACACCCTACAATGAGCAGTTCTTC. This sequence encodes CASSRKQTPYNEQFF. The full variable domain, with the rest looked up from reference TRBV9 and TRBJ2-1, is DSGVTQTPKHLITATGQRVTLRCSPRSGDLSVYWYQQSLDQGLQFLIQYYNGEERAKGNILERFSAQQFPDLHSELNLSSLELGDSALYFCASSRKQTPYNEQFFGPGTRLTVL.

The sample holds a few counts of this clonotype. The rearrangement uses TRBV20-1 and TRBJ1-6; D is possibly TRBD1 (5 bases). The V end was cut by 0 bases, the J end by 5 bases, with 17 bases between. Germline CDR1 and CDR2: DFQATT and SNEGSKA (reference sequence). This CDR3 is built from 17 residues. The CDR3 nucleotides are TGCAGTGCTAGAGATTTGGGATCGGGGGTGGATAATTCACCCCTCCACTTT. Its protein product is CSARDLGSGVDNSPLHF.

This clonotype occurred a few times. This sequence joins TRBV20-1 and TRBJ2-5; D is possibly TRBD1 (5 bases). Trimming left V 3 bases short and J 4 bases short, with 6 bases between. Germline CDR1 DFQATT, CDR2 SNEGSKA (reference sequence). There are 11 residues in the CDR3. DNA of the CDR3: TGCAGTGCTAGTGGGGCAGAGACCCAGTACTTC. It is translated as CSASGAETQYF.

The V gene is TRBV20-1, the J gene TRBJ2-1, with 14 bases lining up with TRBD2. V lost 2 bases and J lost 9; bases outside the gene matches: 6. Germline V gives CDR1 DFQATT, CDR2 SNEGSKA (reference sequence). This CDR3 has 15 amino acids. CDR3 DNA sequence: TGCAGTGCTAGACCCGGACTAGCGGGAGGTGGTGAGCAGTTCTTC. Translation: CSARPGLAGGGEQFF.

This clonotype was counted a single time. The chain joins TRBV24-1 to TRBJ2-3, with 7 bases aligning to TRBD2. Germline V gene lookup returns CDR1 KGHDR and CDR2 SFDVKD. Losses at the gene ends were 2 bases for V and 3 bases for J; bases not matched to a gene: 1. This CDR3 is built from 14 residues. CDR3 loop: CATSDWGGTDTQYF. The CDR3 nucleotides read TGTGCCACCAGTGATTGGGGGGGAACAGATACGCAGTATTTT.

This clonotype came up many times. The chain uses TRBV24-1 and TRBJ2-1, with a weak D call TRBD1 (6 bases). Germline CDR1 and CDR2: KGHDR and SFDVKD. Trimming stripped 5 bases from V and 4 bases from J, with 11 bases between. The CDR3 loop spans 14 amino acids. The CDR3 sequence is CATSAPGEYNEQFF. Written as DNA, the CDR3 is TGTGCCACCAGTGCCCCAGGGGAATACAATGAGCAGTTCTTC.

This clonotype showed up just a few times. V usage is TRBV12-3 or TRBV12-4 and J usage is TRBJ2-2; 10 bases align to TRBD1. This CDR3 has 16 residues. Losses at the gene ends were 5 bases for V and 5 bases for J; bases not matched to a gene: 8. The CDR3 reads CASSPWGQGPTGELFF. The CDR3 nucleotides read TGTGCCAGCAGTCCCTGGGGACAGGGGCCAACCGGGGAGCTGTTTTTT.